This is a list of T cell receptor beta chains from one sample in a study of T cell changes during pregnancy in multiple sclerosis. The table came from immunoSEQ multiplex PCR; TCRdb's copy has only in-frame clones and leaves some out. Among about 92,000 clones listed, 80% to 95% were seen once. The specimen was peripheral blood, collected in the first trimester of pregnancy. The receptors come from a female donor with multiple sclerosis, enrolled in a pregnancy study. Both conserved end residues are part of each CDR3. Fields, in order: D gene, clone size, J gene, V gene, CDR3 DNA, CDR3 protein. The D gene is left open where the match is weak. Rows may omit the clone size; those that give it use once, few, many or a size class.

>-|few|TRBJ1-3|TRBV2
TGTGCCAGACAGGGTTCATCTGGAAACACCATATATTTT
CARQGSSGNTIYF
>TRBD1|-|TRBJ1-1|TRBV2
TGTGCCAGCAGTTCCTGGACAGGGGACACTGAAGCTTTCTTT
CASSSWTGDTEAFF
>-|-|TRBJ2-1|TRBV10-1
TGCGCCAGCTTGAGACCAAGGCGGATCCATGAGCAGTTCTTC
CASLRPRRIHEQFF
>-|-|TRBJ1-1|TRBV7-2
TGTGCCAGCAGCTCCCACGGGGCTGAAGCTTTCTTT
CASSSHGAEAFF
>-|-|TRBJ2-5|TRBV5-1
TGCGCCAGCAGCTTCTCTTCCGGGAGTCAAGACCAAGAGACCCAGTACTTC
CASSFSSGSQDQETQYF
>TRBD1|-|TRBJ1-2|TRBV5-1
TGCGCCAGCAGTCCTGGACAGGGATCCGTCTATGGCTACACCTTC
CASSPGQGSVYGYTF
>-|-|TRBJ2-3|TRBV30
TGTGCCTGGAGGGGGGACACCTACACAGATACGCAGTATTTT
CAWRGDTYTDTQYF
>TRBD1|-|TRBJ1-2|TRBV18
TGTGCCAGCTCACCTACGACAGGGGTCTATGGCTACACCTTC
CASSPTTGVYGYTF
>TRBD1|-|TRBJ1-2|TRBV6-6
TGTGCCAGCAGCCTCGGGACAGGGGACTATGGCTACACCTTC
CASSLGTGDYGYTF
>TRBD2|-|TRBJ2-7|TRBV7-2
TGTGCCAGCAGCCCTAGGACTAGCGGGGGCTACGAGCAGTACTTC
CASSPRTSGGYEQYF
>TRBD1|-|TRBJ2-7|TRBV14
TGTGCCAGCAGCCAAGGCGGACAGGGGGCACCTACCTACGAGCAGTACTTC
CASSQGGQGAPTYEQYF
>TRBD1|-|TRBJ1-5|TRBV18
TGTGCCAGCTCACCAATGGACAGGGGGGATCAGCCCCAGCATTTT
CASSPMDRGDQPQHF